These T cell receptor beta chains were read from a single sample in a study of T cell repertoires in cytomegalovirus infection. MiXCR, applied by TCRdb to the reads, yields one record per CDR3 protein. The table lists 700,000 to 850,000 distinct CDR3 sequences, around a third of them singletons. The antigens these receptors bind are not known. Specimen: cultured CD8+ T cells from PBMCs, collected from culture after CMV antigen stimulation. These receptors all stem from a human donor in good health (CMV status not recorded). Some clones in this sample may be carry-over from other donors' samples. The CDR3 runs from the conserved cysteine through the conserved F or W. The D gene is left open where the match is weak. Size values are once, few and many counts, or a class for expanded clones, and some rows have none.

TRBJ2-5	few	TRBD1	TRBV5-4	TGTGCCAGCAGCGATGGGACAGGGGTCGGAGAGACCCAGTACTTC	CASSDGTGVGETQYF
TRBJ1-6	.	.	TRBV7-6	TGTGCCAGCAGTCACGGAGCCTATTCACCCCTCCACTTT	CASSHGAYSPLHF
TRBJ2-5	.	TRBD1	TRBV7-6	TGTGCCAGCAGCTTCCGGGACAGGGGGTTCCAAGAGACCCAGTACTTC	CASSFRDRGFQETQYF
TRBJ2-5	few	TRBD1	TRBV7-9	TGTGCCAGCAGCTTAGCAGGGGGACAGGGGGCCCGGGAGACCCAGTACTTC	CASSLAGGQGARETQYF
TRBJ2-3	.	TRBD2	TRBV7-4	TGTGCCAGCAGCCCCGGGACTACCATAGCAGATACGCAGTATTTT	CASSPGTTIADTQYF
TRBJ2-1	few	.	TRBV4-1	TGCGCCAGCAGCCAAGCCATGATGGCAGCGTACAATGAGCAGTTCTTC	CASSQAMMAAYNEQFF
TRBJ2-3	.	TRBD2	TRBV6-5	TGTGCCAGCACCCCTAGCGGGGGGCACACAGATACGCAGTATTTT	CASTPSGGHTDTQYF
TRBJ2-5	.	.	TRBV7-6	TGTGCCAGCAGCTTAGCCACAGAAAAAGAGACCCAGTACTTC	CASSLATEKETQYF
TRBJ1-5	.	.	TRBV27	TGTGTCAGCAGTCCGAAGACACATAGCAATCAGCCCCAGCATTTT	CVSSPKTHSNQPQHF
TRBJ2-5	few	TRBD2	TRBV6-1	TGTGCCAGCAGTCGGACTAGCGGGGGGTTATTAGAGACCCAGTACTTC	CASSRTSGGLLETQYF
TRBJ2-1	few	TRBD1	TRBV5-8	TGTGCCAGCAGGTTAATGGCTACAGGGGCGAACAATGAGCAGTTCTTC	CASRLMATGANNEQFF
TRBJ2-3	.	.	TRBV5-1	TGCGCCAGCAGCACGTTTTACACAGATACGCAGTATTTT	CASSTFYTDTQYF
TRBJ1-1	.	.	TRBV19	TGTGCCAGTAGTATTCCGGGGACGGTGAACACTGAAGCTTTCTTT	CASSIPGTVNTEAFF
TRBJ1-1	few	.	TRBV7-9	TGTGCCAGCAGCCCGACGGGGAACTTGAACACTGAAGCTTTCTTT	CASSPTGNLNTEAFF
TRBJ2-1	once	.	TRBV20-1	TGCAGTGCTAGAGTGGTGAGGCCAGGGCGTCCAACGGGGCGTGAGCAGTTCTTC	CSARVVRPGRPTGREQFF
TRBJ2-6	few	.	TRBV7-8	TGTGCCAGCAGCTTCAAGCGGGGGGCCAACGTCCTGACTTTC	CASSFKRGANVLTF
TRBJ1-5	few	.	TRBV11-2	TGTGCCAGCAGCTTAGAGATGCAGGGTAATCAGCCCCAGCATTTT	CASSLEMQGNQPQHF
TRBJ2-3	many	.	TRBV7-2	TGTGCCAGCAGCGACGGGCTACCTGATACGCAGTATTTT	CASSDGLPDTQYF
TRBJ2-5	few	.	TRBV29-1	TGCAGCGTTGAAGGGGCGTCGCAGACCCAGTACTTC	CSVEGASQTQYF
TRBJ2-7	.	.	TRBV27	TGTGCCAGCACCGGAAACCCCAGGATCCACGAGCAGTACTTC	CASTGNPRIHEQYF
TRBJ1-6	many	.	TRBV6-1	TGTGCCAGCAGTTCGTCGCCCTATAATTCACCCCTCCACTTT	CASSSSPYNSPLHF
TRBJ1-2	.	.	TRBV9	TGTGCCAGCAGCCCTCCCGGGGGCCCCCGTGGCTACACCTTC	CASSPPGGPRGYTF
TRBJ2-1	few	.	TRBV6-5	TGTGCCAGCTCCACTGCGGCCGAGCAGTTCTTC	CASSTAAEQFF
TRBJ1-2	.	TRBD1	TRBV9	TGTGCCAGCAGCGCGTCCGGGACAGGGAATGGCTACACCTTC	CASSASGTGNGYTF
TRBJ2-7	.	.	TRBV2	TGTGCCAGCAGTGAAGGGGCATTAGGATCCTACGAGCAGTACTTC	CASSEGALGSYEQYF
TRBJ2-2	.	.	TRBV7-3	TGTGCCAGCAGCTTATGGGGGGATCGCACCGGGGAGCTGTTTTTT	CASSLWGDRTGELFF
TRBJ2-3	.	.	TRBV28	TGTGCCAGCAGTTTTGTGCAGGGATTTAGCACAGATACGCAGTATTTT	CASSFVQGFSTDTQYF
TRBJ1-2	.	.	TRBV4-1	TGCGCCAGCAGCCAAGATTCTGGAGGCCTCTATGGCTACACCTTC	CASSQDSGGLYGYTF
TRBJ1-1	.	TRBD1	TRBV6-5	TGTGCCAGCAGTTACCGGGACAGAAAGAATGGTGGAAGGACTGAAGCTTTCTTT	CASSYRDRKNGGRTEAFF
TRBJ1-6	few	.	TRBV6-1	TGTGCCAGCAGTCAAGATCATGATTCACCCCTCCACTTT	CASSQDHDSPLHF
TRBJ1-2	.	.	TRBV6-1	TGTGCCAGCAGTGAGGTCCTAGACACCTTC	CASSEVLDTF
TRBJ2-4	many	.	TRBV7-9	TGTGCCAGCAGCCACACGACAGAGCTAGCCAAAAACATTCAGTACTTC	CASSHTTELAKNIQYF
TRBJ2-3	few	.	TRBV28	TGTGCCAGCAGTTTCCCGCCACTAGCTCTCCCCCTCACAGATACGCAGTATTTT	CASSFPPLALPLTDTQYF
TRBJ2-3	once	.	TRBV4-1	TGCGCCAGCAGCCCGGGGCGTTTAGATACGCAGTATTTT	CASSPGRLDTQYF
TRBJ2-1	.	TRBD2	TRBV7-9	TGTGCCAGCGCGAATAGCGGGGGCCTAAATGAGCAGTTCTTC	CASANSGGLNEQFF
TRBJ1-1	.	.	TRBV10-3	TGTGCCATCACCCCCTTGGAAGGAAATCTCACTGAAGCTTTCTTT	CAITPLEGNLTEAFF
TRBJ2-1	many	.	TRBV7-6	TGTGCCAGCAGCTTGATAAGGGGTATAGGGGGACAAACCTCCTACAATGAGCAGTTCTTC	CASSLIRGIGGQTSYNEQFF
TRBJ1-2	.	.	TRBV7-9	TGTGCCAGCAGCTTAGCCCCCGGGGTCTATGGCTACACCTTC	CASSLAPGVYGYTF
TRBJ1-2	.	TRBD1	TRBV10-3	TGTGCCATCATGGGTGAACAGGGGCCCAACCCCTATGGCTACACCTTC	CAIMGEQGPNPYGYTF
TRBJ2-1	.	.	TRBV4-3	TGCGCCAGCAGCCTTACAATCCCAAGGTACTCCTACAATGAGCAGTTCTTC	CASSLTIPRYSYNEQFF
TRBJ2-2	.	TRBD1	TRBV6-1	TGTGCCAGCAGTTTCCGACAGGGGAAGGGCACCGGGGAGCTGTTTTTT	CASSFRQGKGTGELFF
TRBJ1-1	.	.	TRBV14	TGTGCCAGCAGCCCTTCGTGGATCAAGAGGGAAGCTTTCTTT	CASSPSWIKREAFF
TRBJ2-1	many	TRBD2	TRBV12-3/TRBV12-4	TGTGCCAGCGACTCGCACCTTACTAGCGGGGAAAACTACAATGAGCAGTTCTTC	CASDSHLTSGENYNEQFF
TRBJ1-4	few	.	TRBV14	TGTGCCAGCAGCCACAGACGGACTAATGAAAAACTGTTTTTT	CASSHRRTNEKLFF
TRBJ2-5	.	.	TRBV28	TGTGCCAGCAGTTTTGAGGAGGCAGCACAAGAGACCCAGTACTTC	CASSFEEAAQETQYF